The text below deals with one T cell receptor (beta chain). Its specificity is not known. This sample is part of a study of cytomegalovirus exposure and HLA in healthy donors. Study-wide context: The study placed over 65% of its approximately 360 genotyped donors in the Caucasian-associated ancestry cluster.

It was with 60 Vbeta and 13 Jbeta primers that the PCR ran. The repertoire was sequenced with immunoSEQ multiplex PCR; TCRdb's copy has only in-frame clones and lacks some. This table holds some 130,000 clones, around 75% found once. Germline trimming cut 0 bases from V and 5 bases from J; bases unmatched to any gene: 6. The CDR3 runs 15 residues. Study-level results: In vitro testing confirmed three CMV-associated chains as specific for CMV antigens.

Material: PBMCs. This receptor was obtained from a female donor in good health and CMV-seronegative. The chain employs TRBV23-1 and TRBJ2-5, with TRBD2 identical over 7 bases. TRBV23-1 is labeled an ORF, and its function is uncertain. CDR3 nucleotides: TGCGCCAGCAGTCAATCGGGAGGGGAGGTGGAGACCCAGTACTTC. This translates into CASSQSGGEVETQYF.